This entry features one TCR beta chain sequence. Its target antigen remains unknown. Base qualities were left out, and no much larger clone turns up one base away. The data are from a study of tumor-infiltrating lymphocytes in primary liver carcinoma (dated by TCRdb to the late 2010s). At the level of the whole study: Hepatocellular carcinoma (four) or combined HCC and intrahepatic cholangiocarcinoma (one) was present in the five patients, who were three men and two women aged 30 to 69 years. The five patients had tumors of stage T1-T3 N0M0, with maximum diameters ranging from about 4 to 11 cm. Each sample produced about 3.65 to 8 million productive TCRbeta reads, and read depth showed no significant difference between tissue types. TCRbeta repertoire sequencing, expression microarrays and whole-exome sequencing were combined in the study across five regions of each liver tumor, with adjacent normal tissue and blood also included. A total of about 35 specimens from 5 patients underwent TCRbeta repertoire sequencing, comprising roughly 25 tumor regions, 5 adjacent noncancerous liver tissues and 5 peripheral blood samples. To link TCRbeta repertoire diversity with the local molecular phenotype, the roughly 23 tumor region samples were profiled using Agilent mRNA microarrays. Reproducibility between technical replicate repertoires was high, with correlation coefficients above 0.95 and mean shared-clone rates approximately 0.91.

The CDR3 holds 15 amino acids from the cysteine to the phenylalanine. The only DNA kept is the CDR3, 45 bases in frame from the first base. Via the germline V gene, CDR1 is SGHAT and CDR2 FQNNGV. Trimming at the junction amounts to 11 bases on V and 17 bases on J, and the germline ends lie 33 bases apart. Total RNA and DNA were co-extracted without cell sorting from about 19-30 mg of bulk tissue using the AllPrep DNA/RNA mini kit. Four to six patients with histopathologically diagnosed primary liver carcinoma underwent surgical resection in China between late 2015 and March 2016. At the time of sampling, the patients were treatment-naive and had chronic HBV infection. Each tumor was sampled at five spatially separated regions: the superior, inferior, left-lateral and right-lateral poles and the tumor centre. According to histology, viable tumor cells made up more than 90% of every tumor sample. Fresh tumor and adjacent tissue pieces were bisected, with one half stored in RNAlater at -80 degrees C and the other half sent for histology.

General findings and caveats noted by the study authors: With just a few patients in the study, the authors point out that the findings should be validated in a larger study. Because the samples were bulk and unsorted, CD4+ and CD8+ T cell repertoires could not be compared. Pairs of tumor regions showed greater repertoire overlap (mean about 36%) than tumor-adjacent pairs (roughly 17%) or tumor-blood pairs (around 15%), which is consistent with antigen-driven expansion. Only roughly 7-25% of top clones appeared in all five regions of a tumor, which suggests that tumor-infiltrating T cells are spatially heterogeneous. Only the TCR beta chain was sequenced, which likely underestimates true repertoire diversity because unpaired alpha chains were not captured. The top 250 clones accounted for a significantly greater share of the repertoire in tumors than in blood (p = 0.039).

TCRbeta-specific cDNA was reverse-transcribed from approximately 460 ng total RNA using a constant-region primer and ProtoScript II reverse transcriptase. Three nested multiplex PCR rounds, following a slightly modified ARM-PCR procedure, were used to build the TCRbeta libraries. Each of the first two PCR rounds ran for around 10 cycles using multiplex TRBV1-TRBV30 forward primers together with a Cbeta reverse primer. Sample barcodes and Illumina adapters were added in a final 25-cycle PCR with Deep VentR polymerase. Before sequencing, amplicons of 200-500 bp were gel-purified using a QIAquick gel extraction kit. An Illumina HiSeq 2500 was used to sequence the TCRbeta amplicons with 250-bp paired-end reads. The paper's processing steps were these. To recover full CDR3 sequences, reads were quality-trimmed using Trimmomatic v0.33 and paired reads were then merged using FLASH v1.2.11. V, D and J germline segments were assigned to the rearranged TCRbeta sequences using MiGEC v1.2.1b. Clonotype statistics, along with Shannon-Wiener diversity indices, were calculated using VDJtools v1.0.0. To cut down on sampling bias, every analysis after diversity analysis relied on just the 250 most abundant clonotypes from each sample. The raw public data were reprocessed by TCRdb itself: fastp quality trimming at Q25, MiXCR clonotype calling, in-frame beta chains only. When rows share a CDR3 protein, they turn into one entry using the most common DNA and genes. These V and J calls derive from TCRdb rather than the authors' analysis. This sample lists almost 55,000 distinct CDR3 sequences; about 68% were detected once. Of the sample, 25% falls within the top ten clones.

The sequence joins TRBV11-2 to TRBJ2-2; perhaps TRBD2 is the D gene, with 6 bases matching. The receptor comes from a man in his forties with primary liver carcinoma and hepatitis B virus infection. Sequencing was carried out using liver tumor tissue from sampling region 2. In light of the paper, this sample's cell subset or site label describes: tumor region T2, inferior pole. The nucleotide sequence reads as follows: TGTGCCTGCCTCCCACCGGGAGTGTACACCGGGGAGTTATTTTTT. Its coded protein is CACLPPGVYTGELFF.